This is a list of T cell receptor beta chains from one sample in a study of Ad26.COV2.S vaccination and SARS-CoV-2 variants. The protocol was immunoSEQ multiplex PCR, while the TCRdb copy is restricted to in-frame clones and leaves out a portion. The data hold about 320,000 clones, with 85% to 90% observed a single time. Material: peripheral blood, obtained in a trial of Ad26.COV2.S vaccine versus placebo. All receptors derive from a person aged 18-60 years who received the Ad26.COV2.S COVID-19 vaccine or a placebo. Both conserved end residues are part of each CDR3. The D gene is left open where the match is weak. The listing skips clone size in some rows; elsewhere it reads once, few, many or a size class.

size: NA
J: TRBJ2-7
D: TRBD2
V: TRBV27
DNA: TGTGCCAGCAGTTCGCAGCCCACTAGCGGGGGGGCCCCCTACGAGCAGTACTTC
CDR3: CASSSQPTSGGAPYEQYF

size: NA
J: TRBJ2-6
D: NA
V: TRBV5-5
DNA: TGTGCCAGCAGCTTGGTTGGCTCTGGGGCCAACGTCCTGACTTTC
CDR3: CASSLVGSGANVLTF

size: NA
J: TRBJ2-1
D: NA
V: TRBV4-1
DNA: TGCGCCAGCAGCCAAGATCGGGCAGGCAGCTCCTACAATGAGCAGTTCTTC
CDR3: CASSQDRAGSSYNEQFF

size: NA
J: TRBJ2-3
D: NA
V: TRBV7-2
DNA: TGTGCCAGCAGCCTTTGGGCGTCGAGGAGTAACACAGATACGCAGTATTTT
CDR3: CASSLWASRSNTDTQYF

size: NA
J: TRBJ1-5
D: TRBD1
V: TRBV6-2/TRBV6-3
DNA: TGTGCCAGCAGCCGCGGACAGGGAATGGGAGGCAATCAGCCCCAGCATTTT
CDR3: CASSRGQGMGGNQPQHF

size: NA
J: TRBJ1-3
D: TRBD1
V: TRBV5-1
DNA: TGCGCCAGCAGACCCAAAGGGACAGGGGCCGATAGCTCTGGAAACACCATATATTTT
CDR3: CASRPKGTGADSSGNTIYF

size: NA
J: TRBJ2-1
D: NA
V: TRBV18
DNA: TGTGCCAGCTCACCACTCCAGTTTGAGCAGTTCTTC
CDR3: CASSPLQFEQFF

size: NA
J: TRBJ2-2
D: TRBD2
V: TRBV19
DNA: TGTGCCAGTAGTATCCTTACTAGCGGGACAACCGGGGAGCTGTTTTTT
CDR3: CASSILTSGTTGELFF

size: NA
J: TRBJ1-6
D: NA
V: TRBV5-8
DNA: TGTGCCAGCAGCTTTGGCAGCTATAATTCACCCCTCCACTTT
CDR3: CASSFGSYNSPLHF

size: NA
J: TRBJ1-1
D: TRBD1
V: TRBV5-4
DNA: TGTGCCAGCAGCCCAGGGACAGGTAGGAGGAACACTGAAGCTTTCTTT
CDR3: CASSPGTGRRNTEAFF

size: few
J: TRBJ2-3
D: TRBD2
V: TRBV6-6
DNA: TGTGCCAGCCTCGGGGGGGGTGGGGATACGCAGTATTTT
CDR3: CASLGGGGDTQYF